This TCR beta chain is from a study of cytomegalovirus exposure and HLA in healthy donors. Germline assignment: CDR1 LNHDA and CDR2 SQIVND (reference sequence). This CDR3 is built from 16 residues. J was trimmed by 0 bases and V by 3 bases; bases with no gene match: 5. The PCR employed 60 Vbeta primers together with 13 Jbeta primers. Clones were sequenced by immunoSEQ multiplex PCR, and TCRdb holds only the in-frame ones, with some missing. The sample contains about 240,000 clones, roughly 78% of which appear only once. Material for sequencing was PBMCs. The V and J genes are TRBV19 and TRBJ2-3, with TRBD2 matching 8 bases. The sequence derives from a boy younger than 18 in good health and CMV-seronegative. This chain's CDR3 is CASSIKAGVSTDTQYF. The DNA for the CDR3 is TGTGCCAGTAGTATCAAAGCGGGGGTAAGCACAGATACGCAGTATTTT.